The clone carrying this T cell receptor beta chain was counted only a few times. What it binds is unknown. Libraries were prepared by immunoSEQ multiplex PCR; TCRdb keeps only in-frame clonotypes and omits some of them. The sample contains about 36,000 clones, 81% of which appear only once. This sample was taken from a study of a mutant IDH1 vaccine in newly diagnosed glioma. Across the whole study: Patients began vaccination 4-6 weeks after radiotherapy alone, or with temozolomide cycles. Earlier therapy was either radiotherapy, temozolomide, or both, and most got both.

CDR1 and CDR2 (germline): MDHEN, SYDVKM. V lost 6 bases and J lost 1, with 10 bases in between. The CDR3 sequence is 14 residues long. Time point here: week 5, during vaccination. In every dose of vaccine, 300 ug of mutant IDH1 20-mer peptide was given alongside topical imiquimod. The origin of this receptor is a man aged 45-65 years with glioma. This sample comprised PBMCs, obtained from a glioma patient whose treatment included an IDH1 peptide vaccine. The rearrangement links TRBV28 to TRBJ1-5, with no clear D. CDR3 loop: CASSPSGSNQPQHF. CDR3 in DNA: TGTGCCAGCAGCCCCTCTGGGAGCAATCAGCCCCAGCATTTT.